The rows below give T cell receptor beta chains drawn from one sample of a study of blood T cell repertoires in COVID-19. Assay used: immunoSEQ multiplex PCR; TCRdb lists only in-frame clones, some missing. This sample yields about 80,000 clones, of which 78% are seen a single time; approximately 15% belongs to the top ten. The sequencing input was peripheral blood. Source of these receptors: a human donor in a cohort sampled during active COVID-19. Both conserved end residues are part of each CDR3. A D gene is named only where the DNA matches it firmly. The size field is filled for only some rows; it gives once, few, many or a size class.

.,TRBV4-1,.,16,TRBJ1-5,CASSQTSGLRNQPQHF,TGCGCCAGCAGCCAAACCTCAGGGTTACGGAATCAGCCCCAGCATTTT
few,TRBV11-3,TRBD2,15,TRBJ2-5,CASSLGLAAQETQYF,TGTGCCAGCAGCTTAGGACTAGCGGCCCAAGAGACCCAGTACTTC
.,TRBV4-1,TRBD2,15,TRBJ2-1,CASSQVGGVYNEQFF,TGCGCCAGCAGCCAAGTGGGGGGGGTCTACAATGAGCAGTTCTTC
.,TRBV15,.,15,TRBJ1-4,CATSREVGLGEKLFF,TGTGCCACCAGCAGGGAGGTGGGGTTAGGCGAAAAACTGTTTTTT
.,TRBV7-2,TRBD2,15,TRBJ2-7,CASSLMGLVRNEQYF,TGTGCCAGCAGCTTAATGGGACTAGTGAGAAACGAGCAGTACTTC
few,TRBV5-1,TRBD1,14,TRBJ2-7,CASSLYGQGYEQYF,TGCGCCAGCAGCTTGTACGGACAGGGATACGAGCAGTACTTC
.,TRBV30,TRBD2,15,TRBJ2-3,CAWNSWEGVGDTQYF,TGTGCCTGGAACTCGTGGGAGGGCGTTGGAGATACGCAGTATTTT
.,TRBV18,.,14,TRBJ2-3,CASSPTGNTDTQYF,TGTGCCAGCTCACCAACCGGGAACACAGATACGCAGTATTTT
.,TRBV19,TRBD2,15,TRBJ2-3,CASSMGGREVDTQYF,TGTGCCAGTAGTATGGGCGGGAGGGAGGTAGATACGCAGTATTTT
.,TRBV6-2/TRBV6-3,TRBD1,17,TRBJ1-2,CASSYWGRGLIENGYTF,TGTGCCAGCAGTTACTGGGGCAGGGGGCTGATCGAAAATGGCTACACCTTC
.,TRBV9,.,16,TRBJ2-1,CASSVEGLIRGNEQFF,TGTGCCAGCAGCGTAGAGGGACTCATCCGGGGGAATGAGCAGTTCTTC
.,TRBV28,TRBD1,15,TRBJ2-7,CASSLPGTGSYEQYF,TGTGCCAGCAGTTTACCCGGGACAGGAAGCTACGAGCAGTACTTC
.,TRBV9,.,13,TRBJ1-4,CASSPGGDEKLFF,TGTGCCAGCAGCCCCGGGGGGGATGAAAAACTGTTTTTT
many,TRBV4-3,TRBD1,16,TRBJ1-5,CASSHEWTGYNQPQHF,TGCGCCAGCAGCCACGAATGGACAGGGTACAATCAGCCCCAGCATTTT
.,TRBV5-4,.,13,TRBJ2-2,CASRPTGSGELFF,TGTGCCAGCAGACCGACAGGTTCCGGGGAGCTGTTTTTT
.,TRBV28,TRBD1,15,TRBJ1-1,CASSERPTGALEAFF,TGTGCCAGCAGTGAGAGACCGACAGGGGCTCTCGAGGCTTTCTTT
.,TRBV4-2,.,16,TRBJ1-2,CASSQDRQGRGYGYTF,TGTGCCAGCAGCCAAGATCGGCAGGGGAGGGGGTATGGCTACACCTTC
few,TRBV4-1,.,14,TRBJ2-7,CASSQVPGDYEQYF,TGCGCCAGCAGCCAAGTCCCAGGCGACTACGAGCAGTACTTC
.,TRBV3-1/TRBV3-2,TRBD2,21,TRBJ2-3,CASSQGGRVRISGRRTDTQYF,TGTGCCAGCAGCCAAGGAGGGAGGGTAAGGATTAGCGGGCGCCGCACAGATACGCAGTATTTT
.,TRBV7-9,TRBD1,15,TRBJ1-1,CASSLHWDRPFEAFF,TGTGCCAGCAGCTTACATTGGGACAGACCCTTTGAAGCTTTCTTT
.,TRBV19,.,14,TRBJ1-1,CASRIQATNTEAFF,TGTGCCAGTAGGATACAGGCTACGAACACTGAAGCTTTCTTT
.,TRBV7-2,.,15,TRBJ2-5,CASNDRTGNWETQYF,TGTGCCAGCAACGACCGTACAGGGAACTGGGAGACCCAGTACTTC
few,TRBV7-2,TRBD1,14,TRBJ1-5,CASSPGQVNQPQHF,TGTGCCAGCAGCCCTGGACAGGTTAATCAGCCCCAGCATTTT
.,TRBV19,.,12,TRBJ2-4,CASSVGVGIQYF,TGTGCCAGTAGTGTCGGGGTCGGCATTCAGTACTTC
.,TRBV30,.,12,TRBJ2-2,CAWRGAAGELFF,TGTGCCTGGAGGGGGGCGGCCGGGGAGCTGTTTTTT
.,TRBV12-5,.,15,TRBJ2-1,CASGLIVGAYNEQFF,TGTGCTAGTGGTTTGATCGTGGGGGCATACAATGAGCAGTTCTTC
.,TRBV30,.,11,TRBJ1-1,CAWSPAGEAFF,TGTGCCTGGAGTCCGGCGGGGGAAGCTTTCTTT
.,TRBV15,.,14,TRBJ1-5,CATSRGQDVQPQHF,TGTGCCACCAGCAGAGGACAGGACGTACAGCCCCAGCATTTT
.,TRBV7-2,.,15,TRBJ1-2,CASSPPGVAGNGYTF,TGTGCCAGCAGCCCCCCTGGGGTGGCAGGGAATGGCTACACCTTC
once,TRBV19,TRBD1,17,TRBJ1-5,CASSNGQGWDSSQPQHF,TGTGCCAGTAGTAACGGACAGGGGTGGGATAGCAGTCAGCCCCAGCATTTT
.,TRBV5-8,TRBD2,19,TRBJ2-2,CASSSTITSGGVPAGELFF,TGTGCCAGCAGCTCCACTATAACTAGCGGGGGAGTTCCCGCCGGGGAGCTGTTTTTT
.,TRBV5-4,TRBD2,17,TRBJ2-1,CASSLVASGSSGNEQFF,TGTGCCAGCAGCTTGGTCGCTAGCGGGAGCTCGGGCAATGAGCAGTTCTTC
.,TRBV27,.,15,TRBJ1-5,CASSFLPYSNQPQHF,TGTGCCAGCAGTTTCCTTCCGTATAGCAATCAGCCCCAGCATTTT
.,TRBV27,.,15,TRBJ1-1,CASSLSMGGNTEAFF,TGTGCCAGCAGTTTATCGATGGGGGGGAACACTGAAGCTTTCTTT
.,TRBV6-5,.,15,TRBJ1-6,CASSFQGFLYSPLHF,TGTGCCAGCAGTTTCCAGGGGTTTTTGTATTCACCCCTCCACTTT
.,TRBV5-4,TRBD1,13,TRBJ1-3,CASRWTGGNTIYF,TGTGCCAGCAGATGGACAGGGGGTAACACCATATATTTT
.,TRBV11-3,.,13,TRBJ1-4,CASSFSSGGKLFF,TGTGCCAGCAGCTTTTCGAGCGGGGGCAAACTGTTTTTT
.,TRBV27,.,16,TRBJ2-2,CASRIRGFENTGELFF,TGTGCCAGCAGAATCAGGGGCTTCGAGAACACCGGGGAGCTGTTTTTT
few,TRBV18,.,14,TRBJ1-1,CASSPPAGSTEAFF,TGTGCCAGCTCCCCGCCCGCGGGATCCACTGAAGCTTTCTTT
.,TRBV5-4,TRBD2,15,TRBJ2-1,CASSLASGGYNEQFF,TGTGCCAGCAGCTTGGCCAGCGGGGGATACAATGAGCAGTTCTTC
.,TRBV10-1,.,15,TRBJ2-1,CASSEGGRNGDEQFF,TGCGCCAGCAGTGAAGGAGGGAGAAACGGGGATGAGCAGTTCTTC